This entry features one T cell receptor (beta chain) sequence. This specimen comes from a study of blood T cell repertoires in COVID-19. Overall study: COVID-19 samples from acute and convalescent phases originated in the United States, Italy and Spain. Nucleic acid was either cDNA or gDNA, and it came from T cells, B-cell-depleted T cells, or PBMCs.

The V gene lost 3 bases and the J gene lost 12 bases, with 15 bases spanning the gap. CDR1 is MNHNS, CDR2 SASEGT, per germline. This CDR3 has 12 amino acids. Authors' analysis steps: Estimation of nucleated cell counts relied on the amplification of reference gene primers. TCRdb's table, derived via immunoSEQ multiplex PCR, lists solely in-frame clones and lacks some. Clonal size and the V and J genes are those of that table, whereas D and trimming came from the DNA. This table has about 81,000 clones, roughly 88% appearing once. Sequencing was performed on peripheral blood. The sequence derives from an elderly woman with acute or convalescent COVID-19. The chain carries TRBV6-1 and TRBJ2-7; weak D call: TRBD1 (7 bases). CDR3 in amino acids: CASSDTAGQPYF. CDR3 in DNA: TGTGCCAGCAGTGACACCGCGGGACAGCCGTACTTC.